These 28 T cell receptor beta chains share one sample of origin, sequenced in a study of shared clonotypes between healthy human individuals. Clones were sequenced by immunoSEQ multiplex PCR, and TCRdb holds only the in-frame ones, with some missing. The sample yields about 450,000 clones, 79% seen once. Specimen: PBMCs. These TCRs come from a woman in her thirties or forties in good health. Some clones in this sample may be carry-over from other donors' samples.

This clone was seen only a few times. The chain couples TRBV28 to TRBJ2-3, with 12 nucleotides matching TRBD2. V shed 3 bases, J shed 0 bases, and the junction held 4 bases outside the gene matches. The CDR3 contains 17 residues. Looked up from germline, CDR1 is MDHEN and CDR2 is SYDVKM. The CDR3 DNA follows: TGTGCCAGCAGTTTCGGGACTAGCGGGTATAGCACAGATACGCAGTATTTT. This codes for CASSFGTSGYSTDTQYF.

V usage is TRBV27 and J usage is TRBJ2-2; 7 nucleotides align to TRBD1. After removal of 4 bases from V and 0 bases from J, the junction contained 5 bases not matched to a gene. Germline CDR1 MNHEY, CDR2 SMNVEV (reference sequence). The CDR3 consists of 16 residues. For the CDR3, the DNA is TGTGCCAGCAGTTGTGCCGGGACAGCGAACACCGGGGAGCTGTTTTTT. It codes for CASSCAGTANTGELFF.

The chain links TRBV5-5 to TRBJ2-7; D may match TRBD1 or TRBD2 (5 bases each). Per germline, CDR1 SGHKS and CDR2 YYEKEE (reference sequence). V lost 4 bases and J lost 0, with 14 bases in between. CDR3 size: 15 residues. The CDR3 DNA follows: TGTGCCAGCAGCCCGGTGGGACCGAGCTCCTACGAGCAGTACTTC. This translates into CASSPVGPSSYEQYF.

This rearrangement joins TRBV25-1 to TRBJ2-7; 8 nucleotides match TRBD1. The J segment lost 0 bases and the V segment lost 3 bases, leaving 4 bases of the junction unmatched. The CDR3 consists of 15 residues. The germline gives CDR1 MGHDK, CDR2 SYGVNS. The CDR3 DNA follows: TGTGCCAGCAGTGACCAGGGGGCTGGCTCCTACGAGCAGTACTTC. Its translation: CASSDQGAGSYEQYF.

This clone came up a few times. V usage is TRBV5-4 and J usage is TRBJ1-2; no reliable D call. CDR1 and CDR2 (germline): SGHNT, YYREEE (reference sequence). V was trimmed by 0 bases and J by 6 bases, leaving 15 bases between them. This CDR3 has 15 amino acids. The DNA for the CDR3 is TGTGCCAGCAGCTTGGATTCCAGGCAAACCGATGGCTACACCTTC. Its translation is CASSLDSRQTDGYTF.

The chain couples TRBV30 to TRBJ2-1; maybe TRBD2 (5 bases). Per the germline V gene, CDR1 is GTSNPN and CDR2 is SVGIG (reference sequence). V lost 5 bases and J lost 6, with 11 bases in between. This CDR3 has 12 residues. The CDR3 DNA follows: TGTGCCTGGCGGGGATTAGGCAATGAGCAGTTCTTC. This sequence encodes CAWRGLGNEQFF. Full variable domain (remainder filled in from reference TRBV30 and TRBJ2-1): SQTIHQWPATLVQPVGSPLSLECTVEGTSNPNLYWYRQAAGRGLQLLFYSVGIGQISSEVPQNLSASRPQDRQFILSSKKLLLSDSGFYLCAWRGLGNEQFFGPGTRLTVL.

V usage is TRBV9 and J usage is TRBJ2-1; D is unresolved. V lost 0 bases to trimming and J lost 5 bases, with 27 bases between them. CDR3 length equals 20 residues. Germline lookup yields CDR1 SGDLS and CDR2 YYNGEE. The CDR3 is CASSVGRPGGRAPWDNEQFF. The CDR3 DNA is TGTGCCAGCAGCGTAGGACGCCCGGGCGGCAGAGCCCCGTGGGACAATGAGCAGTTCTTC.

The chain carries TRBV4-3 and TRBJ2-7, with TRBD1 matching over 9 bases. This CDR3 comprises 17 residues. The V and J ends lost 4 bases and 5 bases, in that order; junction bases with no gene match: 15. CDR1 and CDR2 from the germline V gene are LGHNA and YSLEER. The CDR3 protein is CASSRSTGQGLSHEQYF. The CDR3 DNA sequence: TGCGCCAGCAGCCGCTCAACCGGACAGGGGTTGTCCCACGAGCAGTACTTC.

This clone was seen more than once but under ten times. The sample contains more than one DNA sequence encoding this CDR3. The chain joins TRBV11-2 to TRBJ1-3; D is unclear. Germline CDR1 is SGHAT and CDR2 is FQNNGV. The V gene lost 0 bases and the J gene lost 6 bases, with 9 bases spanning the gap. The length of the CDR3 is 14 residues. The CDR3 sequence: CASSLDRAENTIYF. The CDR3 DNA reads TGTGCCAGCAGCTTAGATCGTGCGGAAAACACCATATATTTT.

Comment on this clone: One end of the junction fails to match germline, which may point to a read error. The chain recombines TRBV23-1 with TRBJ2-7; D gene uncertain. TRBV23-1 is an ORF for which the function is uncertain. The CDR3 is 15 amino acids. CDR3 sequence reads: CASTQSVRNLYEQYF. CDR3 nucleotide sequence: TGCGCCAGCACTCAATCGGTACGGAATCTCTACGAGCAGTACTTC.

This sequence joins TRBV11-3 and TRBJ2-5, with 13 bases identical to TRBD2. Per the germline V gene, CDR1 is SGHNT and CDR2 is YENEEA. The CDR3 is 18 residues long. V trimming: 3 bases; J trimming: 1 base; junction bases outside the gene matches: 8. The CDR3 loop reads CASSFGLAGAGPQETQYF. In DNA, the CDR3 is TGTGCCAGCAGCTTCGGACTAGCGGGGGCGGGGCCCCAAGAGACCCAGTACTTC.

This sequence joins TRBV5-1 and TRBJ2-3; no clear D gene. The V end was cut by 2 bases, the J end by 5 bases, with 9 bases between. The germline gives CDR1 SGHRS, CDR2 YFSETQ. This CDR3 contains 13 residues. The CDR3 region is CASSFPERDTQYF. The CDR3 DNA is TGCGCCAGCAGCTTCCCAGAACGAGATACGCAGTATTTT.

The chain links TRBV7-9 to TRBJ2-1; D is tentatively TRBD1 or TRBD2 (5 bases each). This CDR3 region has 13 residues. CDR1 is SEHNR, CDR2 FQNEAQ, per germline (reference sequence). Trimming pared 4 bases from V and 8 bases from J, leaving 12 bases between. For the CDR3, the DNA is TGTGCCAGCAGCTCGGGACCCCGTTATGAGCAGTTCTTC. It is translated as CASSSGPRYEQFF.

This clone occurred a few times. This sequence joins TRBV15 and TRBJ2-1; 8 positions agree with TRBD1. The CDR3 is 16 residues long. The V gene's germline CDR1 is LNHNV and CDR2 YYDKDF (reference sequence). Trimming removed 2 bases from V and 1 base from J; junction bases left unmatched: 4. CDR3: CATSRPQGDSYNEQFF. As DNA, the CDR3 is TGTGCCACCAGCAGACCACAGGGGGATTCCTACAATGAGCAGTTCTTC.

J is TRBJ2-7 and V is TRBV4-1, with D perhaps TRBD2 (5 bases). Trimming took 0 bases from V and 6 from J, leaving 15 bases between them. Germline values: CDR1 MGHRA, CDR2 YSYEKL. This CDR3 contains 15 residues. Written as DNA, the CDR3 is TGCGCCAGCAGCCAAGATCCCCTAGCCCGCTGCGAGCAGTACTTC. Its translation: CASSQDPLARCEQYF.

This CDR3 reads CASSLQRNTGELFF. DNA of the CDR3: TGTGCCAGCAGCTTACAGAGGAACACCGGGGAGCTGTTTTTT. The chain uses TRBV11-1 and TRBJ2-2; D is ambiguous. In germline, CDR1 is SGHAT, CDR2 FQDESV (reference sequence). The ends were cut back, 2 bases at V and 1 base at J, with 5 bases in the middle. CDR3 length equals 14 residues.

The rearrangement links TRBV5-1 to TRBJ2-1; weak D call: TRBD2 (5 bases). CDR3 size: 15 residues. The germline CDR1 and CDR2 sequences are SGHRS and YFSETQ. Trimming left V 0 bases short and J 3 bases short, with 10 bases between. The CDR3 DNA reads as TGCGCCAGCAGCTTGGCAAGCGGTGTCTACAATGAGCAGTTCTTC. This translates into CASSLASGVYNEQFF. Filled out from reference TRBV5-1 and TRBJ2-1, the complete variable domain reads KAGVTQTPRYLIKTRGQQVTLSCSPISGHRSVSWYQQTPGQGLQFLFEYFSETQRNKGNFPGRFSGRQFSNSRSEMNVSTLELGDSALYLCASSLASGVYNEQFFGPGTRLTVL.

The rearrangement links TRBV11-2 to TRBJ2-1, with 7 bases identical to TRBD1. The length of the CDR3 is 15 residues. Looked up from germline, CDR1 is SGHAT and CDR2 is FQNNGV. Losses at the gene ends were 3 bases for V and 6 bases for J; bases not matched to a gene: 8. The CDR3: CASSFPLGTVNEQFF. DNA of the CDR3: TGTGCCAGCAGCTTCCCCCTCGGGACAGTCAATGAGCAGTTCTTC.

The CDR3 nucleotides are TGTGCCAGCAGGGGGGGACCGCCGTTCGAAAAACTGTTTTTT. It is translated as CASRGGPPFEKLFF. The chain uses TRBV6-1 and TRBJ1-4, with D perhaps matching TRBD1 (5 bases). Germline CDR1 and CDR2: MNHNS and SASEGT. Trimming removed 6 bases from V and 8 bases from J, with 16 bases in between. The CDR3 contains 14 residues.

A few counts support this clone. J is TRBJ2-3 and V is TRBV30, with unresolved D. Trimming removed 5 bases at V and 6 bases at J, with 12 bases between. This CDR3 is 12 amino acids long. From germline, CDR1 is GTSNPN and CDR2 SVGIG (reference sequence). CDR3: CAWGVVSDTQYF. Written as DNA, the CDR3 is TGTGCCTGGGGAGTAGTGTCCGATACGCAGTATTTT.

This sequence joins TRBV7-8 and TRBJ1-5; D not certain. The CDR3 sequence is 17 residues long. Between the trimmed V and J ends, which lost 1 base and 0 bases, there was a span of 13 bases. The germline gives CDR1 SGHVS, CDR2 FQNEAQ. For the CDR3, the DNA is TGTGCCAGCAGCTTAGGGGGATCTGTCTATAGCAATCAGCCCCAGCATTTT. Its translation is CASSLGGSVYSNQPQHF.

This sequence joins TRBV10-3 and TRBJ2-7, with D possibly matching TRBD2 (7 bases). V was clipped by 8 bases and J by 0 bases, with 20 bases between them. CDR3 length: 16 amino acids. Germline-derived CDR1 and CDR2 are ENHRY and SYGVKD. CDR3 in amino acids: CAISGEGGTNSYEQYF. In DNA, the CDR3 is TGTGCCATCTCTGGGGAGGGGGGAACCAACTCCTACGAGCAGTACTTC.

Comments on this clone: A far larger clone differs by one base, so this is likely a read error. The V call is TRBV9, the J call TRBJ2-5; D tentatively fits TRBD1 or TRBD2 (6 bases each). The CDR3 consists of 13 residues. V was trimmed by 3 bases and J by 9 bases, leaving 15 bases between them. Germline V CDR1 and CDR2: SGDLS, YYNGEE. Here the CDR3 DNA reads TGTGCCAGCAGCGCACAGGGCGGGGAGGCCCAGTACTTC. It yields the protein CASSAQGGEAQYF.

This sequence joins TRBV10-3 and TRBJ2-3; D is uncertain. CDR1 is ENHRY and CDR2 is SYGVKD in the germline V gene. The CDR3 is 14 amino acids. Trimming removed 6 bases from V and 0 bases from J, with 10 bases in between. CDR3 amino acids: CAIRDGTSTDTQYF. The CDR3 region has the DNA TGTGCCATCAGGGATGGAACTAGCACAGATACGCAGTATTTT.

The J gene is TRBJ1-2, the V gene TRBV29-1; D is undetermined. Between the trimmed V and J ends, which lost 3 bases and 8 bases, there was a span of 16 bases. CDR3 length: 13 residues. CDR1 and CDR2 (germline): SQVTM, ANQGSEA. The CDR3 DNA follows: TGCAGCGTTGATAGAGCCCCAGGCAGGGGCTACACCTTC. Translation gives CSVDRAPGRGYTF. Full variable domain (remainder filled in from reference TRBV29-1 and TRBJ1-2): SAVISQKPSRDICQRGTSLTIQCQVDSQVTMMFWYRQQPGQSLTLIATANQGSEATYESGFVIDKFPISRPNLTFSTLTVSNMSPEDSSIYLCSVDRAPGRGYTFGSGTRLTVV.

The chain carries TRBV13 and TRBJ2-7; perhaps TRBD1 as D (6 bases). Trimming took 6 bases from V and 4 from J, leaving 10 bases between them. CDR1 is PRHDT, CDR2 FYEKMQ, per germline (reference sequence). This CDR3 contains 12 residues. CDR3 region: CASSLRGYEQYF. CDR3 in DNA: TGTGCCAGCAGTCTAAGGGGGTACGAGCAGTACTTC.

The V and J genes are TRBV10-3 and TRBJ1-3; possibly TRBD1 for D (5 bases). This CDR3 region has 17 residues. V gave up 4 bases and J gave up 0 bases, with 16 bases separating them. Germline CDR1 ENHRY, CDR2 SYGVKD. The CDR3 protein is CAISGPQQAGSGNTIYF. The CDR3 DNA follows: TGTGCCATCAGTGGGCCCCAACAGGCAGGCTCTGGAAACACCATATATTTT.

This clone was seen at least ten times. V gene TRBV19 combines with J gene TRBJ2-7; the match to TRBD1 covers 10 bases. With V trimmed by 3 bases and J by 3 bases, 2 bases remained unmatched. The CDR3 is made up of 14 amino acids. The germline gives CDR1 LNHDA, CDR2 SQIVND (reference sequence). CDR3 protein: CASSMGTGVYEQYF. As DNA, the CDR3 is TGTGCCAGTAGTATGGGGACAGGGGTCTACGAGCAGTACTTC.